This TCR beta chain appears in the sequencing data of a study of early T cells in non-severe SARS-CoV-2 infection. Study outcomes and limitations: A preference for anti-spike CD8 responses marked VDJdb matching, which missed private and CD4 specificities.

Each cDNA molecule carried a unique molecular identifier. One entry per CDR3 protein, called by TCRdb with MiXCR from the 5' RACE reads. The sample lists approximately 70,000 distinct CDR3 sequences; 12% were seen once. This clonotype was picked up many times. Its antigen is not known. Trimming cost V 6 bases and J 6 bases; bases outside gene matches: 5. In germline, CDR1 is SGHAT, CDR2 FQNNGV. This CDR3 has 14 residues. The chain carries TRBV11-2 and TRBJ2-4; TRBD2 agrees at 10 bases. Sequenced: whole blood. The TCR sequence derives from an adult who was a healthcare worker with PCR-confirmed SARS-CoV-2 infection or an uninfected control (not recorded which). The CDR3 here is CASRPTSGANIQYF. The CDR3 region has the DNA TGTGCCAGCAGGCCCACTAGCGGGGCAAACATTCAGTACTTC.